Listed here are 14 T cell receptor beta chains from one sample, sequenced in a study of patients and donors after allogeneic stem cell transplantation. TCRdb reprocessed the RT-PCR reads via MiXCR and lists one record per CDR3 protein. The table includes some 880,000 distinct CDR3 sequences, about 20% detected once. The sequencing input was blood, either unsorted or a sorted T cell fraction (not recorded which). These receptors all come from a human donor who was either an allogeneic HSCT recipient or a stem cell or donor lymphocyte infusion donor (not recorded which). It is not recorded whose cells these are; they may come from a transplant donor.

The chain recombines TRBV28 with TRBJ2-7, with 7 bases aligning to TRBD2. This CDR3 is 17 amino acids long. The V and J ends lost 2 bases and 2 bases, in that order; junction bases with no gene match: 12. Germline lookup yields CDR1 MDHEN and CDR2 SYDVKM. This chain's CDR3 is CASSLLRGSGGTYEQYF. The DNA for the CDR3 is TGTGCCAGCAGTTTACTCCGCGGGTCCGGGGGGACCTACGAGCAGTACTTC.

The gene calls are TRBV29-1 and TRBJ2-3, with 10 bases that match TRBD2. The CDR3 spans 15 residues. V gave up 4 bases and J gave up 3 bases; unmatched junction bases: 7. Germline values: CDR1 SQVTM, CDR2 ANQGSEA. The CDR3 is CSVGGLAGVTDTQYF. Written as DNA, the CDR3 is TGCAGCGTTGGAGGGCTAGCGGGAGTGACAGATACGCAGTATTTT.

This clonotype was observed a few times. This chain connects TRBV13 to TRBJ1-2; tentatively, D is TRBD1 (5 bases). The CDR3 contains 17 residues. From germline, CDR1 is PRHDT and CDR2 FYEKMQ (reference sequence). V was shortened by 1 base and J by 3 bases, with 18 bases between the two germline ends. The CDR3 loop reads CASSLAGAQRGDYGYTF. The CDR3 region has the DNA TGTGCCAGCAGCTTAGCCGGGGCCCAGAGGGGCGACTATGGCTACACCTTC.

CDR3 in DNA: TGTGCCAGCAGCCCCTCCGGGACGGAATTTTCCTACGAGCAGTACTTC. Amino acid sequence: CASSPSGTEFSYEQYF. V usage is TRBV11-2 and J usage is TRBJ2-7, with D perhaps matching TRBD1 or TRBD2 (5 bases each). This CDR3 contains 16 residues. Germline V gives CDR1 SGHAT, CDR2 FQNNGV. V dropped 5 bases and J dropped 1 base, with 18 bases sitting between them.

This clonotype was found a few times. This rearrangement joins TRBV5-1 to TRBJ1-2, with D perhaps TRBD1 (6 bases). The germline CDR1 and CDR2 sequences are SGHRS and YFSETQ. V was cut by 0 bases and J by 2 bases, with 11 bases left in between. This CDR3 comprises 15 residues. CDR3 sequence reads: CASSLEPGANYGYTF. In nucleotides, the CDR3 is TGCGCCAGCAGCTTGGAGCCAGGGGCCAACTATGGCTACACCTTC.

This clonotype has only a few counts. V is TRBV5-1 and J is TRBJ1-1; 7 bases map to TRBD1. Germline trimming cut 1 base from V and 5 bases from J; bases unmatched to any gene: 5. CDR1 is SGHRS, CDR2 YFSETQ, per germline. This CDR3 comprises 14 residues. The CDR3 nucleotides are TGCGCCAGCAGCTTGAACGCAGGGGGGACTGAAGCTTTCTTT. Protein product: CASSLNAGGTEAFF.

Many counts were recorded for this clonotype. The chain carries TRBV12-3 or TRBV12-4 and TRBJ2-1; a possible D gene is TRBD2 (7 bases). This CDR3 has 15 residues. V shed 2 bases and J shed 5 bases, with 13 bases lying between them. Here the CDR3 DNA reads TGTGCCAGCAGTTTAAGGGGGGGTACCCACAATGAGCAGTTCTTC. Translation: CASSLRGGTHNEQFF.

This clonotype was detected only a few times. The CDR3 nucleotides are TGCAGTGCAATACAGGGGGGCAATGAGCAGTTCTTC. Its protein is CSAIQGGNEQFF. The chain links TRBV20-1 to TRBJ2-1, with 8 bases matching TRBD1. Germline CDR1 and CDR2: DFQATT and SNEGSKA (reference sequence). The CDR3 totals 12 residues. Trimming took 6 bases from V and 6 from J; bases not matched to a gene: 4.

The gene calls are TRBV7-6 and TRBJ2-1; D is perhaps TRBD2 (5 bases). The germline V gene has CDR1 SGHVS and CDR2 FNYEAQ. The ends were cut back, 1 base at V and 6 bases at J, with 13 bases in the middle. The CDR3 is 15 amino acids. Here the CDR3 reads CASSLGGSWLNEQFF. Here the CDR3 DNA reads TGTGCCAGCAGCTTAGGAGGGTCATGGCTCAATGAGCAGTTCTTC.

This chain joins TRBV11-3 and TRBJ2-1; D is unresolved. Germline-derived CDR1 and CDR2 are SGHNT and YENEEA. This CDR3 contains 14 residues. V dropped 8 bases and J dropped 0 bases, with 11 bases sitting between them. The CDR3 DNA follows: TGTGCCAGCGTAGAAATGAGCTCCTACAATGAGCAGTTCTTC. This sequence encodes CASVEMSSYNEQFF.

Many counts were recorded for this clonotype. V usage is TRBV24-1 and J usage is TRBJ2-5; D remains unclear. The CDR3 length is 11 residues. The germline gives CDR1 KGHDR, CDR2 SFDVKD. V was trimmed by 4 bases and J by 7 bases, leaving 6 bases between them. In DNA form, the CDR3 reads TGTGCCACCAGTGACCCCCCGACCCAGTACTTC. This gives the protein CATSDPPTQYF.

This clonotype came up a few times. The V gene is TRBV7-9, the J gene TRBJ1-4; TRBD1 agrees at 7 bases. Germline CDR1 and CDR2: SEHNR and FQNEAQ (reference sequence). The ends lost 5 bases at V and 7 bases at J; junction bases unmatched: 7. This CDR3 has 14 amino acids. CDR3 sequence reads: CASSPSRDSEKLFF. DNA for the CDR3: TGTGCCAGCAGCCCGTCCCGGGACAGTGAAAAACTGTTTTTT.

This chain uses TRBV24-1 with TRBJ2-1, with TRBD2 matching over 9 bases. Germline lookup yields CDR1 KGHDR and CDR2 SFDVKD. After removal of 1 base from V and 7 bases from J, the junction contained 7 bases not matched to a gene. The CDR3 contains 16 residues. Here the CDR3 DNA reads TGTGCCACCAGTGATTTCTCGCGGGGGGGCCCAAATGAGCAGTTCTTC. Amino acids: CATSDFSRGGPNEQFF.

The rearrangement links TRBV24-1 to TRBJ2-7, with D unresolved. The V end lost 3 bases, the J end lost 5 bases, and 10 bases lay between the germline ends. The CDR3 spans 13 residues. Germline V gene sequence: CDR1 KGHDR, CDR2 SFDVKD. This chain's CDR3 is CATSDIDPHEQYF. The CDR3 nucleotides read TGTGCCACCAGTGATATCGACCCCCACGAGCAGTACTTC.